The 11 T cell receptor beta chains reported below all come from one sample, sequenced in a study of T cell responses to AZD1222 COVID-19 vaccine. Repertoires were generated with immunoSEQ multiplex PCR, while TCRdb's copy carries only in-frame clones and drops some. The profile covers 150,000 to 200,000 clones, with approximately 90% appearing a single time and over 1% taken by the ten largest. The source was peripheral blood, collected 28 days after the second AZD1222 dose. These receptors all stem from an adult who received the AZD1222 COVID-19 vaccine.

V gene TRBV4-2 combines with J gene TRBJ1-4; TRBD1 agrees at 10 bases. From germline, CDR1 is LGHNA and CDR2 YNFKEQ. This CDR3 has 16 amino acids. J gave up 7 bases and V 3 bases, and 8 bases lay outside the gene matches. The CDR3 reads CASSQDLDRGSEKLFF. The CDR3 nucleotides read TGTGCCAGCAGCCAGGACTTGGACAGGGGGAGTGAAAAACTGTTTTTT.

The V call is TRBV7-3, the J call TRBJ2-6; D might be TRBD1 (5 bases). V was pared by 5 bases and J by 2 bases, with 16 bases between. CDR3 length: 17 amino acids. Germline V gene sequence: CDR1 SGHTA, CDR2 FQGTGA. CDR3 loop: CASSPPIDRPGANVLTF. The CDR3 nucleotides are TGTGCCAGCAGCCCCCCCATAGACAGACCTGGGGCCAACGTCCTGACTTTC.

The V and J genes are TRBV18 and TRBJ2-1; the match to TRBD2 covers 7 bases. V shed 5 bases, J shed 7 bases, and the junction held 14 bases outside the gene matches. Germline loops: CDR1 KGHSH, CDR2 LQKENI. The CDR3 has 16 residues. The CDR3: CASSGNSGKRRNEQFF. The CDR3 nucleotides read TGTGCCAGCTCAGGGAACAGCGGGAAGCGAAGGAATGAGCAGTTCTTC. Full variable domain (missing parts from reference TRBV18 and TRBJ2-1): NAGVMQNPRHLVRRRGQEARLRCSPMKGHSHVYWYRQLPEEGLKFMVYLQKENIIDESGMPKERFSAEFPKEGPSILRIQQVVRGDSAAYFCASSGNSGKRRNEQFFGPGTRLTVL.

The V gene is TRBV7-9, the J gene TRBJ2-5; D possibly uses TRBD1 or TRBD2 (6 bases each). Between the trimmed V and J ends, which lost 5 bases and 0 bases, there was a span of 13 bases. Germline lookup yields CDR1 SEHNR and CDR2 FQNEAQ (reference sequence). The CDR3 runs 15 residues. The CDR3 loop reads CASSAGQEYQETQYF. The CDR3 DNA reads TGTGCCAGCAGCGCGGGACAAGAGTACCAAGAGACCCAGTACTTC.

This chain joins TRBV1 and TRBJ2-7; the listed D gene, TRBD1, was not tested against the DNA. TRBV1 has pseudogene status. CDR3 length equals 16 residues. CDR3 nucleotide sequence: TGCACCAGCAGCCAAGATTCGTGCACAGGGGTGTACGAGCAGTACTTC. Protein: CTSSQDSCTGVYEQYF.

V gene TRBV5-6 combines with J gene TRBJ2-7, with D perhaps matching TRBD1 or TRBD2 (6 bases each). The V gene's germline CDR1 is SGHDT and CDR2 YYEEEE. The CDR3 contains 15 residues. V shed 0 bases and J shed 2 bases, with 12 bases lying between them. CDR3 nucleotides: TGTGCCAGCAGCTTGGCTGGGGGGCTCCCCTACGAGCAGTACTTC. It specifies CASSLAGGLPYEQYF.

The chain joins TRBV2 to TRBJ1-1; D not resolved. V was trimmed by 5 bases and J by 0 bases, leaving 13 bases between them. CDR1 is SNHLY, CDR2 FYNNEI, per germline. CDR3 length: 15 amino acids. The CDR3 DNA sequence: TGTGCCAGCAGTTACACACGGGAACTGAACACTGAAGCTTTCTTT. It translates to CASSYTRELNTEAFF.

V and J are TRBV14 and TRBJ2-5; possible D gene TRBD2, 6 bases. CDR1 and CDR2 from the germline V gene are SGHDN and FVKESK. The CDR3 covers 12 residues. V lost 4 bases to trimming and J lost 4 bases, with 7 bases between them. The CDR3 nucleotides are TGTGCCAGCAGCCTGCGGGGAGAGACCCAGTACTTC. As protein: CASSLRGETQYF. The variable domain in full, completed from reference TRBV14 and TRBJ2-5, reads EAGVTQFPSHSVIEKGQTVTLRCDPISGHDNLYWYRRVMGKEIKFLLHFVKESKQDESGMPNNRFLAERTGGTYSTLKVQPAELEDSGVYFCASSLRGETQYFGPGTRLLVL.

This clone was seen a single time. V and J are TRBV5-1 and TRBJ2-3; 7 bases fit TRBD1. After removal of 9 bases from V and 0 bases from J, the junction contained 10 bases not matched to a gene. Germline V gives CDR1 SGHRS, CDR2 YFSETQ. This CDR3 is 15 amino acids long. The CDR3 bases are TGCGCCACCAACAGAATGACAGGGAGCACAGATACGCAGTATTTT. The encoded protein is CATNRMTGSTDTQYF.

This sequence joins TRBV10-3 and TRBJ1-2; 7 nucleotides align to TRBD1. Germline assignment: CDR1 ENHRY and CDR2 SYGVKD. This CDR3 has 16 residues. The trim removed 2 bases at V and 4 bases at J, leaving 10 bases unmatched. The CDR3 DNA is TGTGCCATCAGTGAGGCGGCGACTCGGGACAGCTATGGCTACACCTTC. This sequence encodes CAISEAATRDSYGYTF.

This clone was observed a few times. V usage is TRBV3-1 (or the pseudogene TRBV3-2) and J usage is TRBJ2-2; D is unclear. V lost 1 base and J lost 6, with 12 bases in between. The germline V gene encodes CDR1 LGHDT and CDR2 YNNKEL (reference sequence). This CDR3 is built from 15 residues. In DNA, the CDR3 is TGTGCCAGCAGCCAAGGCTCCCATGGGGCCGGGGAGCTGTTTTTT. Translated, it gives CASSQGSHGAGELFF.